The clone carrying this TCR beta chain has a single count. The antigen is unknown. Since a much larger clone is just one base distant, this may be a read error. Researchers ran the assay at a deep level. Using immunoSEQ multiplex PCR, the repertoire was profiled, and TCRdb retains in-frame clones only, with some absent. The sample consists of 950,000 to 1,300,000 clones, approximately 72% of them appearing once. With 8 bases removed from V and 4 bases from J, the gap between germline ends came to 6 bases. CDR3 length: 10 residues. Germline values: CDR1 MNHEY, CDR2 SVGAGI. This sample stems from a study of shared clonotypes between healthy human individuals. General study findings and limits: The generation probabilities recorded for non-shared clonotypes fell below those of clonotypes shared by all four donors. Between a few donors, naive CD4 clonotypes were shared at a level of about 5%.

The chain uses TRBV6-5 and TRBJ2-7, with a tentative D call TRBD1 (5 bases). Material: memory CD4+ T cells sorted from blood. Documented subset: CD45RA-negative fraction. The TCR sequence derives from a man between 18 and 35 years old in good health. As DNA, the CDR3 is TGTGCCAGCGGGGCGTACGAGCAGTACTTC. Amino acids: CASGAYEQYF.